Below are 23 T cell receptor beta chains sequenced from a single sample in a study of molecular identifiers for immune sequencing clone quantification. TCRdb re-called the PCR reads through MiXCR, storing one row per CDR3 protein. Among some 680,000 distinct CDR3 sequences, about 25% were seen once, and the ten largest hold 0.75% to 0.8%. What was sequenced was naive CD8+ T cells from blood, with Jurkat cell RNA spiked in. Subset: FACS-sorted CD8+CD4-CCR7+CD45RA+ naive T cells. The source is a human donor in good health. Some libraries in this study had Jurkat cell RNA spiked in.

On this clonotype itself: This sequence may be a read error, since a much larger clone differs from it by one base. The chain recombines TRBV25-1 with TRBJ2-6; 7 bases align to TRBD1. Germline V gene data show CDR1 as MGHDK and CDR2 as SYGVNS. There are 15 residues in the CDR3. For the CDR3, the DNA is TGTGCCAACAGTACAGGGGACCCTGGGGCCAACGTCCTGACTTTC. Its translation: CANSTGDPGANVLTF.

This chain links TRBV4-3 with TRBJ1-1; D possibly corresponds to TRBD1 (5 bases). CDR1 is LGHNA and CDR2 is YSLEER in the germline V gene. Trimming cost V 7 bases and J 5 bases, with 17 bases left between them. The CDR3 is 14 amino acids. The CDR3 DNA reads TGCGCCAGCAACGTTTGGGAGGGGAAGACTGAAGCTTTCTTT. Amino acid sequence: CASNVWEGKTEAFF.

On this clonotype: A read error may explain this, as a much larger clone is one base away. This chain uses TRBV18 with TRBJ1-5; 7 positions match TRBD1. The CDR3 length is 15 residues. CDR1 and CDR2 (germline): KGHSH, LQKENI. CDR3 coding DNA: TGTGCCGGCTCACCACCCGACAGGGGCAATCAGCCCCAGCATTTT. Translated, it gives CAGSPPDRGNQPQHF.

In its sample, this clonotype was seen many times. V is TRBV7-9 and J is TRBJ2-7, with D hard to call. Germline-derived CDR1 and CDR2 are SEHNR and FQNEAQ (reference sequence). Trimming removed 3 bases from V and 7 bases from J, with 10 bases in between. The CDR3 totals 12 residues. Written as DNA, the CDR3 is TGTGCCAGCAGCTTGAGAGAGCAGGAGCAGTACTTC. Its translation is CASSLREQEQYF.

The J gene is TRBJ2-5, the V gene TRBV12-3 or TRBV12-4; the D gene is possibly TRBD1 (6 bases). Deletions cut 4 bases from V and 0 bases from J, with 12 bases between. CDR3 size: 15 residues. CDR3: CASSSSTGHQETQYF. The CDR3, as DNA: TGTGCCAGCAGTTCCTCGACAGGACACCAAGAGACCCAGTACTTC.

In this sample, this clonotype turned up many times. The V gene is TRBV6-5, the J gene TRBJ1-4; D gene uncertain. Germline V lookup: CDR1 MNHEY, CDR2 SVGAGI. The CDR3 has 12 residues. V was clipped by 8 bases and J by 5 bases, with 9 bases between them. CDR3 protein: CASAAGNEKLFF. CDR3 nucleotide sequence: TGTGCCAGCGCGGCGGGAAATGAAAAACTGTTTTTT.

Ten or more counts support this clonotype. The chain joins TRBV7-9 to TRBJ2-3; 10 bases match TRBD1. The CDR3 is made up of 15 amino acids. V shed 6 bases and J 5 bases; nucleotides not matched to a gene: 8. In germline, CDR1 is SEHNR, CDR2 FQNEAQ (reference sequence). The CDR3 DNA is TGTGCCAGCAGAAGACAGGGGGCGCATCAAGATACGCAGTATTTT. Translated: CASRRQGAHQDTQYF.

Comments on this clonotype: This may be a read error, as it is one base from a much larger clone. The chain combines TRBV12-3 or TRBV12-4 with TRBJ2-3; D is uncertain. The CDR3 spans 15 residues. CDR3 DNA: TGTGCCTGCAGTACCGGGCCCCCTAGCACAGATACGCAGTATTTT. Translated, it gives CACSTGPPSTDTQYF.

CDR3 nucleotide sequence: TGTGCCAGCAGTTACTCGATATATTCACCCCTCCACTTT. Encoded protein: CASSYSIYSPLHF. The chain uses TRBV6-5 and TRBJ1-6; D is ambiguous. Deletions cut 0 bases from V and 8 bases from J, with 5 bases between. Germline assignment: CDR1 MNHEY and CDR2 SVGAGI. CDR3 size: 13 residues.

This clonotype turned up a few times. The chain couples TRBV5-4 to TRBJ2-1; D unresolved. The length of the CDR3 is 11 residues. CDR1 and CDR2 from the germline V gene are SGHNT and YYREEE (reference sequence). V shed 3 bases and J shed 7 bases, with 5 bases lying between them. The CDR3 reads CASSSTNEQFF. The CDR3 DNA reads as TGTGCCAGCAGCTCCACTAATGAGCAGTTCTTC.

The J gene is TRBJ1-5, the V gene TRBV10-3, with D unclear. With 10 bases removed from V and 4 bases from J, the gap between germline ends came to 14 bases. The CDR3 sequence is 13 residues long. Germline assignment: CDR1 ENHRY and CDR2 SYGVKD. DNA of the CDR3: TGTGCCACCCTGCAGGAGACTAATCAGCCCCAGCATTTT. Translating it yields CATLQETNQPQHF.

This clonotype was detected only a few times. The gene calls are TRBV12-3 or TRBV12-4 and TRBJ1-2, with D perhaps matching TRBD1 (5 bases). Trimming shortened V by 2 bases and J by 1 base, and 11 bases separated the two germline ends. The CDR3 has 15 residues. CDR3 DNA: TGTGCCAGCAGTTTATCCTCGGGGCTTAACTATGGCTACACCTTC. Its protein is CASSLSSGLNYGYTF.

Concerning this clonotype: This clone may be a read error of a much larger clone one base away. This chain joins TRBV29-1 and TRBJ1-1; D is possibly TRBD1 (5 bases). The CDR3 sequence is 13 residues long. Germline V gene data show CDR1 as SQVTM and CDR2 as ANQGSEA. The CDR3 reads CCVAGGTNTEAFF. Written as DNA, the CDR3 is TGCTGCGTGGCCGGGGGAACGAACACTGAAGCTTTCTTT.

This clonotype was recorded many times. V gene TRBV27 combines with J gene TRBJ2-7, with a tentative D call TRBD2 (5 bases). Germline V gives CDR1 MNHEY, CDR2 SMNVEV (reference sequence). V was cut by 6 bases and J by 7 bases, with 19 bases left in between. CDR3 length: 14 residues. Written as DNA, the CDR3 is TGTGCCAGCAGCCCCGGGGTTCGGCCGTGGGAGCAGTACTTC. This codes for CASSPGVRPWEQYF.

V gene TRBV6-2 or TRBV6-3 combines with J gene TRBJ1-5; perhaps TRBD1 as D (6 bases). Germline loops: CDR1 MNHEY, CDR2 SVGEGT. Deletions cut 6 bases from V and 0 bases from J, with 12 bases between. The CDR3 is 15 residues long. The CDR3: CASSIDRYSNQPQHF. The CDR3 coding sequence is TGTGCCAGCAGCATCGACAGGTATAGCAATCAGCCCCAGCATTTT.

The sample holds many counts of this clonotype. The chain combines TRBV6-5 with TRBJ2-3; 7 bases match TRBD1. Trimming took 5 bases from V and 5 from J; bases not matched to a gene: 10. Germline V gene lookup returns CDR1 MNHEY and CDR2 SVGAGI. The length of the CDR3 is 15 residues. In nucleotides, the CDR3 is TGTGCCAGCAGTCCAACAGGGGTGAGGGGAGATACGCAGTATTTT. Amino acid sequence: CASSPTGVRGDTQYF.

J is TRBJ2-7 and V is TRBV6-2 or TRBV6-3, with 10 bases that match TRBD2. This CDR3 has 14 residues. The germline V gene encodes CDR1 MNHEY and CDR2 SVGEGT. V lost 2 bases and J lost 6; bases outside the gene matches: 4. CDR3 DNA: TGTGCCAGCAGTTACCGGGAGCGGGAGGGCGAGCAGTACTTC. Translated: CASSYREREGEQYF.

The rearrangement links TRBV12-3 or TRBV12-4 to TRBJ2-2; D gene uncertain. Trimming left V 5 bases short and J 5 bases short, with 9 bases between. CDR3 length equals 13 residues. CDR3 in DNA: TGTGCCAGCAGTCACCCACCGACCGGGGAGCTGTTTTTT. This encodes CASSHPPTGELFF.

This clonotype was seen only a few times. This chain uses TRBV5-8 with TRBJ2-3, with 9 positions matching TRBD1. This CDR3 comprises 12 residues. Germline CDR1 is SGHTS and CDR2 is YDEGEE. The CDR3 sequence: CGGGQGFDTQYF. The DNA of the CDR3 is TGTGGCGGGGGACAGGGTTTTGATACGCAGTATTTT.

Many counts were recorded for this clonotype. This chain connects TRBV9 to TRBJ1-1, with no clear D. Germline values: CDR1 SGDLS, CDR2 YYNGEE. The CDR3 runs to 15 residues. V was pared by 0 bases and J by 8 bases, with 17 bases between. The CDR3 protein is CASSVGTKVAEEAFF. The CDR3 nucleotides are TGTGCCAGCAGCGTAGGTACAAAGGTGGCAGAAGAAGCTTTCTTT.

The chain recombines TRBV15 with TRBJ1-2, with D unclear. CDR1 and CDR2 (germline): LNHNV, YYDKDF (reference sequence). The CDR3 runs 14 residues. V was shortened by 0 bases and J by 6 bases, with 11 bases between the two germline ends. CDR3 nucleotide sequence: TGTGCCACCAGCAGAGATCTAGCGGGGAATGGCTACACCTTC. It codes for CATSRDLAGNGYTF.

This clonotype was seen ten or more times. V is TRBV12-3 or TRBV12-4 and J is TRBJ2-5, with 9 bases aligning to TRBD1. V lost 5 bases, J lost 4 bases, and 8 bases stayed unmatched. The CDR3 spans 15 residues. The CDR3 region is CASSPGTGIPETQYF. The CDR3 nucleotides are TGTGCCAGCAGTCCCGGGACAGGGATTCCAGAGACCCAGTACTTC.

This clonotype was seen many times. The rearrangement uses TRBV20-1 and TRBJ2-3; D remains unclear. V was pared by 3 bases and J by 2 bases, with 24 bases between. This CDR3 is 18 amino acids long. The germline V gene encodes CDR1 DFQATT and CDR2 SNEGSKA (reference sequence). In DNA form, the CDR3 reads TGCAGTGCTAGTGGTATCAAGGTAGCCCCTCTTTCCACAGATACGCAGTATTTT. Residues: CSASGIKVAPLSTDTQYF.